Each of the 17 T cell receptor beta chains below was sequenced from the same sample in a study of persistence of HIV-infected CD4 T cells. Sequencing used immunoSEQ version 4 in survey mode. TCRdb keeps only in-frame clones here, not all; method: immunoSEQ multiplex PCR. Here the sample spans about 46,000 clones, over 80% being singletons. The antigens for these receptors are not known. Anti-CD3/anti-CD28 beads served as a nonspecific positive control stimulus. Sorting of responding CD4+ T cells relied on upregulated CD40 ligand together with CD69. The source material was CD4+ T cells sorted from PBMCs after approximately 19-hour stimulation, sampled from a patient who received antiretroviral therapy. These receptors all stem from an adult woman with HIV who was CMV-seropositive.

The chain joins TRBV29-1 to TRBJ1-2; D not resolved. CDR3 length equals 12 residues. The ends were cut back, 3 bases at V and 8 bases at J, with 13 bases in the middle. From germline, CDR1 is SQVTM and CDR2 ANQGSEA. The CDR3: CSVESGRWGYTF. DNA of the CDR3: TGCAGCGTTGAGTCTGGCAGGTGGGGCTACACCTTC.

This chain uses TRBV6-6 with TRBJ1-6, with D tentatively TRBD1 (6 bases). Germline V lookup: CDR1 MNHNY, CDR2 SVGAGI (reference sequence). The V gene lost 2 bases and the J gene lost 6 bases, with 14 bases spanning the gap. This CDR3 region has 16 residues. The CDR3 DNA is TGTGCCAGCAGTTACCCTAAAGACAGGCGTAATTCACCCCTCCACTTT. Protein: CASSYPKDRRNSPLHF.

This rearrangement joins TRBV5-4 to TRBJ1-2; TRBD1 aligns across 8 bases. The CDR3 consists of 14 residues. V shed 3 bases, J shed 4 bases, and the junction held 5 bases outside the gene matches. Germline lookup yields CDR1 SGHNT and CDR2 YYREEE (reference sequence). In nucleotides, the CDR3 is TGTGCCAGCAGCTACGGACAGGGAGTCTATGGCTACACCTTC. Its translation: CASSYGQGVYGYTF. The full variable domain, with the rest looked up from reference TRBV5-4 and TRBJ1-2, is ETGVTQSPTHLIKTRGQQVTLRCSSQSGHNTVSWYQQALGQGPQFIFQYYREEENGRGNFPPRFSGLQFPNYSSELNVNALELDDSALYLCASSYGQGVYGYTFGSGTRLTVV.

The chain recombines TRBV15 with TRBJ1-2; the D is unclear. Germline V gives CDR1 LNHNV, CDR2 YYDKDF (reference sequence). Trimming removed 0 bases from V and 14 bases from J, with 10 bases in between. CDR3 length equals 11 residues. The CDR3: CATSRDLRVTF. The CDR3, as DNA: TGTGCCACCAGCAGAGATTTAAGGGTTACCTTC.

The rearrangement joins TRBV5-6 to TRBJ1-1; D ambiguous. CDR3 length equals 13 residues. The germline V gene has CDR1 SGHDT and CDR2 YYEEEE. Trimming cost V 3 bases and J 0 bases, with 6 bases left between them. The CDR3 here is CASSWELNTEAFF. The CDR3 region has the DNA TGTGCCAGCAGCTGGGAATTGAACACTGAAGCTTTCTTT.

The rearrangement links TRBV30 to TRBJ1-3; TRBD1 matches 7 bases. The CDR3 is 15 amino acids. The V gene end was trimmed by 2 bases and the J gene end by 2 bases; junction bases not matched to a gene: 6. Germline V CDR1 and CDR2: GTSNPN, SVGIG (reference sequence). In DNA form, the CDR3 reads TGTGCCTGGAGTTCCGGACAGGTAGCTGGAAACACCATATATTTT. It specifies CAWSSGQVAGNTIYF.

The chain is built from TRBV18 and TRBJ2-1, with TRBD2 identical over 11 bases. Germline loops: CDR1 KGHSH, CDR2 LQKENI. This CDR3 is 16 amino acids long. Germline trimming cut 4 bases from V and 8 bases from J; bases unmatched to any gene: 10. The CDR3 coding sequence is TGTGCCAGCTCACAGATTAGCGGGGGGGCCAGGGATGAGCAGTTCTTC. Protein sequence: CASSQISGGARDEQFF.

This clone is a singleton in its sample. V and J are TRBV7-9 and TRBJ2-1; 10 bases are shared with TRBD2. From germline, CDR1 is SEHNR and CDR2 FQNEAQ (reference sequence). This CDR3 is built from 14 residues. The trim removed 5 bases at V and 4 bases at J, leaving 2 bases unmatched. Written as DNA, the CDR3 is TGTGCCAGCAGCCGGACTAGCGGATACAATGAGCAGTTCTTC. This sequence encodes CASSRTSGYNEQFF. The full variable domain, in which reference TRBV7-9 and TRBJ2-1 provide the parts outside the CDR3, is DTGVSQNPRHKITKRGQNVTFRCDPISEHNRLYWYRQTLGQGPEFLTYFQNEAQLEKSRLLSDRFSAERPKGSFSTLEIQRTEQGDSAMYLCASSRTSGYNEQFFGPGTRLTVL.

The rearrangement links TRBV28 to TRBJ2-2, with TRBD2 matching 7 bases. The CDR3 loop spans 13 amino acids. Germline CDR1 and CDR2: MDHEN and SYDVKM. Trimming removed 11 bases from V and 1 base from J; junction bases left unmatched: 4. CDR3: CAGRDLNTGELFF. The CDR3 region has the DNA TGTGCCGGGAGGGATTTGAACACCGGGGAGCTGTTTTTT.

CDR3 nucleotide sequence: TGTGCCAGCTCACCATTCAGGGAGACCCAGTACTTC. Translated: CASSPFRETQYF. The gene calls are TRBV18 and TRBJ2-5; no firm D call. V lost 2 bases to trimming and J lost 5 bases, with 6 bases between them. This CDR3 is built from 12 residues. Germline V lookup: CDR1 KGHSH, CDR2 LQKENI.

This chain links TRBV6-6 with TRBJ1-2, with D maybe TRBD1 (5 bases). V was pared by 8 bases and J by 6 bases, with 10 bases between. Germline CDR1 and CDR2: MNHNY and SVGAGI (reference sequence). The CDR3 loop spans 11 amino acids. DNA for the CDR3: TGTGCCAGCCGCCGGGGGGATGGCTACACCTTC. As protein: CASRRGDGYTF.

The chain couples TRBV28 to TRBJ1-5; 8 bases are shared with TRBD1. V dropped 5 bases and J dropped 0; count of bases not matched to a gene: 6. The CDR3 loop spans 16 amino acids. The V gene's germline CDR1 is MDHEN and CDR2 SYDVKM. The CDR3 nucleotides are TGTGCCAGCAGTCCCGACAGGGGCAATAGCAATCAGCCCCAGCATTTT. This codes for CASSPDRGNSNQPQHF. Together with reference TRBV28 and TRBJ1-5, the CDR3 gives the full variable domain: DVKVTQSSRYLVKRTGEKVFLECVQDMDHENMFWYRQDPGLGLRLIYFSYDVKMKEKGDIPEGYSVSREKKERFSLILESASTNQTSMYLCASSPDRGNSNQPQHFGDGTRLSIL.

The V gene is TRBV28, the J gene TRBJ1-2, with TRBD1 matching over 7 bases. V lost 4 bases and J lost 2; bases outside the gene matches: 4. The CDR3 covers 14 residues. Germline V gene lookup returns CDR1 MDHEN and CDR2 SYDVKM. In DNA, the CDR3 is TGTGCCAGCAGTTCGACAGGGTGGAACTATGGCTACACCTTC. Translation gives CASSSTGWNYGYTF.

The rearrangement joins TRBV11-1 to TRBJ1-2, with 9 bases aligning to TRBD1. The V segment lost 5 bases and the J segment 10 bases; nucleotides outside the gene matches: 11. Germline V gives CDR1 SGHAT, CDR2 FQDESV (reference sequence). This CDR3 is 14 amino acids long. Written as DNA, the CDR3 is TGTGCCAGCAGCGCCACCCTGGGACAGGGTATCTACACCTTC. As protein: CASSATLGQGIYTF.

This clone was counted a single time. The genes are TRBV19 and TRBJ1-1; 7 bases align to TRBD1. CDR3 length equals 15 residues. V lost 3 bases and J lost 1; bases outside the gene matches: 5. From germline, CDR1 is LNHDA and CDR2 SQIVND (reference sequence). CDR3 nucleotide sequence: TGTGCCAGTAGTATGGGGAGACAGGGGAACACTGAAGCTTTCTTT. Protein product: CASSMGRQGNTEAFF.

The chain couples TRBV19 to TRBJ1-2, with 8 bases identical to TRBD1. The CDR3 has 14 residues. Germline values: CDR1 LNHDA, CDR2 SQIVND (reference sequence). The V gene end was trimmed by 9 bases and the J gene end by 7 bases; junction bases not matched to a gene: 13. The CDR3 is CASGTGHLRSGYTF. The DNA for the CDR3 is TGTGCCAGCGGGACAGGTCATCTCCGTAGTGGCTACACCTTC.

The V gene is TRBV28, the J gene TRBJ1-4; unclear D gene. Germline V gene data show CDR1 as MDHEN and CDR2 as SYDVKM. The CDR3 is made up of 12 amino acids. V gave up 2 bases and J gave up 4 bases, with 2 bases separating them. The CDR3: CASSLINEKLFF. CDR3 coding DNA: TGTGCCAGCAGTTTAATTAATGAAAAACTGTTTTTT.